This TCR beta chain was observed in a study of T cell clonotyping in hematopoietic cell transplantation. Study outcomes and limitations: Pathologically expanded recipient clonotypes increased progressively from day 30 to day 180 as diversity fell. Broader posttransplant TCR repertoire diversity was predicted by graft donor and pretransplant recipient Inverse Simpson Index values.

Method: immunoSEQ multiplex PCR; TCRdb's copy keeps in-frame clones and lacks some. The sample comprises about 8,400 clones, 85% to 90% of which are singletons, and approximately 4.2% rests with the top ten. This clone is a singleton in its sample. Its specificity is unknown. CDR1 and CDR2 (germline): SGHVS, FQNEAQ. CDR3 length: 19 residues. V trimming: 1 base; J trimming: 4 bases; junction bases outside the gene matches: 15. The J gene is TRBJ1-5, the V gene TRBV7-8; 8 nucleotides align to TRBD1. This specimen was peripheral blood mononuclear cells, taken at the time of graft-versus-host disease after allogeneic stem cell transplant. The source of this sequence is a male patient aged 60 to 75 who had an allogeneic stem cell transplant from a related donor, so the T cells may come from the graft donor. Some clones in this sample may be carry-over from other donors' samples. This CDR3 reads CASSLVRTGTSRGNQPQHF. The CDR3 DNA sequence: TGTGCCAGCAGCTTAGTTAGGACAGGGACTTCCCGGGGGAATCAGCCCCAGCATTTT.